This T cell receptor (beta chain) was identified during a study of T cells in Graves' hyperthyroidism and ophthalmopathy. Study context: Blood was drawn when the patient was first diagnosed and still untreated.

Study conclusions and caveats: Most thyroid clonotypes with frequency above 0.001 were detected in blood.

Trimming pared 3 bases from V and 8 bases from J, leaving 10 bases between. This CDR3 comprises 11 residues. Germline CDR1 reads GTSNPN; CDR2 reads SVGIG (reference sequence). Amplified TCR beta CDR3 regions came from RNA transcripts. Researchers ran a first-round RT-PCR on the TCR CDR3 using the HTBI primer set. TCRdb reprocessed the multiplex PCR reads via MiXCR and lists one record per CDR3 protein. The repertoire holds around 520,000 distinct CDR3 sequences, with around 14% as singletons. No progression to ophthalmopathy during 18 months of follow-up defined stable disease. The PBMCs were taken from approximately 9 ml of fresh peripheral blood. There are many counts of this clonotype. Its antigen is currently unknown.

Sequences were obtained from blood. The source of this sequence is a woman under 30 with Graves' hyperthyroidism. The chain joins TRBV30 to TRBJ1-2; unclear D gene. CDR3 nucleotide sequence: TGTGCCTGGAGGGTATCGTGGGGCTACACCTTC. It yields the protein CAWRVSWGYTF.